The T cell receptor (beta chain) under discussion was sequenced for a study of OX40 agonist ivuxolimab in advanced cancers. The overall study: People in dose escalation had one of these cancers: hepatocellular carcinoma, melanoma, renal cell or head and neck cancer.

TCRdb's table, derived via immunoSEQ multiplex PCR, lists solely in-frame clones and lacks some. The sample includes approximately 40,000 clones, approximately 90% of them seen just once. The germline V gene has CDR1 SGHNT and CDR2 YYREEE (reference sequence). V was trimmed by 4 bases and J by 7 bases, leaving 11 bases between them. The CDR3 contains 13 residues. Sequencing used CD4+ or CD8+ T cells sorted from blood, obtained in a trial of the OX40 agonist ivuxolimab. The chain employs TRBV5-4 and TRBJ2-2, with TRBD1 as a possible D gene (5 bases). The receptor's source is an adult with an advanced solid tumor such as melanoma, head and neck, liver or kidney cancer. CDR3 sequence (DNA): TGTGCCAGCAGCCCAGTAGGGGACGGGGAGCTGTTTTTT. Translated: CASSPVGDGELFF.